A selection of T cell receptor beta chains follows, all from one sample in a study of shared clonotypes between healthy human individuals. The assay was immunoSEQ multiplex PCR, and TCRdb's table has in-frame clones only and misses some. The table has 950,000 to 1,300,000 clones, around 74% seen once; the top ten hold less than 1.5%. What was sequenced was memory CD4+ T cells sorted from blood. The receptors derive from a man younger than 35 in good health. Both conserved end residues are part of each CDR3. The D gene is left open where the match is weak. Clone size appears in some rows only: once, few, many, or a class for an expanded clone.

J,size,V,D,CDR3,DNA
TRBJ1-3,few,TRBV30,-,CAWSVRAGGTIYF,TGTGCCTGGAGTGTAAGGGCCGGAGGCACCATATATTTT
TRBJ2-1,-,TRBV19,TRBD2,CASSMGLALPYNEQFF,TGTGCCAGTAGTATGGGACTAGCGCTTCCCTACAATGAGCAGTTCTTC
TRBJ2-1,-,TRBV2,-,CASTQDHATNEQFF,TGTGCCAGCACACAGGACCACGCCACCAATGAGCAGTTCTTC
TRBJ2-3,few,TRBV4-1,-,CASSQARQSSDTQYF,TGCGCCAGCAGCCAAGCCCGACAGAGTTCAGATACGCAGTATTTT
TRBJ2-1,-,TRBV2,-,CASTPLLGGNEQFF,TGTGCCAGCACCCCATTGTTGGGGGGCAATGAGCAGTTCTTC
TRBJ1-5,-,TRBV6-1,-,CATTGTNNQPQHF,TGTGCCACAACCGGGACGAACAATCAGCCCCAGCATTTT
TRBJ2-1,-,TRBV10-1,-,CASSESWGQNEQFF,TGCGCCAGCAGTGAGTCCTGGGGGCAGAATGAGCAGTTCTTC
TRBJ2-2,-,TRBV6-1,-,CASSVGEVGTGELFF,TGTGCCAGCAGTGTGGGGGAAGTGGGCACCGGGGAGCTGTTTTTT
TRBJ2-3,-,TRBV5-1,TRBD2,CASSLLAGREDTQYF,TGCGCCAGCAGCCTACTAGCGGGGAGGGAAGATACGCAGTATTTT
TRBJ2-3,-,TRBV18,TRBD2,CASSLAGFTDTQYF,TGTGCCAGCTCATTAGCGGGGTTCACAGATACGCAGTATTTT
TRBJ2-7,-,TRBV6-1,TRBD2,CASSGQAGANEQYF,TGTGCCAGCAGTGGGCAAGCGGGAGCTAACGAGCAGTACTTC
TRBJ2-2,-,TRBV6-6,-,CASSRDAPNTGELFF,TGTGCCAGCAGTCGGGACGCCCCCAACACCGGGGAGCTGTTTTTT
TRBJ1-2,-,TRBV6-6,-,CASSTSSGGYTF,TGTGCCAGCAGTACCTCCAGCGGGGGCTACACCTTC
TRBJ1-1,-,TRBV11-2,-,CASSLMAHTEAFF,TGTGCCAGCAGCTTAATGGCGCACACTGAAGCTTTCTTT
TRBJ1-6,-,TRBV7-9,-,CASSLVGSRRNNSPLHF,TGTGCCAGCAGCTTAGTTGGATCTAGACGGAATAATTCACCCCTCCACTTT
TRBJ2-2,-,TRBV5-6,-,CASSLSAGELFF,TGTGCCAGCAGCTTGTCAGCCGGGGAGCTGTTTTTT
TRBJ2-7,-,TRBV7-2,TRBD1,CASSPGQQYEQYF,TGTGCCAGCAGCCCGGGACAGCAATACGAGCAGTACTTC
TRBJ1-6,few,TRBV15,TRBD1,CATSRWQGDSINSPLHF,TGTGCCACCAGCAGATGGCAGGGGGATTCTATTAATTCACCCCTCCACTTT
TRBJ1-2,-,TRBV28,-,CASQRGTQLGGYTF,TGTGCCAGTCAGAGGGGAACACAGCTCGGCGGCTACACCTTC
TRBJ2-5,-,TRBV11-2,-,CASSPSGRSFQETQYF,TGTGCCAGCAGCCCCTCAGGGAGGAGCTTCCAAGAGACCCAGTACTTC
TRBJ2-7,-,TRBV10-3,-,CAISETANEQYF,TGTGCCATCAGTGAAACGGCCAACGAGCAGTACTTC
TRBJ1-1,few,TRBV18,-,CASSPTQQGYTEAFF,TGTGCCAGCTCACCCACCCAGCAGGGATACACTGAAGCTTTCTTT
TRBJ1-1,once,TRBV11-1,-,CASSSQRNTEAFF,TGTGCCAGCAGCTCTCAGCGGAACACTGAAGCTTTCTTT
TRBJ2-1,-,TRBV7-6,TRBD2,CASSFSPLTSGDTYNEQFF,TGTGCCAGCAGCTTCTCCCCCTTGACTAGCGGGGACACCTACAATGAGCAGTTCTTC
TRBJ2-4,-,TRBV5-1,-,CASSLSTGIAKNIQYF,TGCGCCAGCAGCTTGTCTACAGGGATAGCCAAAAACATTCAGTACTTC
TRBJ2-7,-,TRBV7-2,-,CASTRDASYEQYF,TGTGCCAGCACCCGGGACGCCTCCTACGAGCAGTACTTC
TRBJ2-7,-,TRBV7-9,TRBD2,CASSRNSGSYYEQYF,TGTGCCAGCAGCCGAAATAGCGGGAGTTATTACGAGCAGTACTTC
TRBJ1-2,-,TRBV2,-,CASSEGTSWYGYTF,TGTGCCAGCAGCGAAGGGACGTCATGGTATGGCTACACCTTC
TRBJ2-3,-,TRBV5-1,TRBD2,CASSPLAGGRTDTQYF,TGCGCCAGCAGCCCCCTGGCGGGGGGGCGGACAGATACGCAGTATTTT
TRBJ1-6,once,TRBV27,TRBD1,CASATSGGGTGLKALHF,TGTGCCAGCGCCACATCCGGCGGGGGGACAGGCCTAAAAGCCCTCCACTTT
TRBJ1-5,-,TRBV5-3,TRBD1,CARSLMAGGSNQPQHF,TGTGCCAGAAGCTTGATGGCAGGGGGTAGCAATCAGCCCCAGCATTTT
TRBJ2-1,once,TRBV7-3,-,CASSFRGRGSSYNEQFF,-
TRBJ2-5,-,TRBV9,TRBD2,CASSPGAGAGETQYF,TGTGCCAGCAGCCCGGGAGCGGGGGCGGGGGAGACCCAGTACTTC
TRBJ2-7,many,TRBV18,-,CASSRDITYEQYF,TGTGCCAGCTCACGGGACATCACCTACGAGCAGTACTTC
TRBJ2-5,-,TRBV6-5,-,CASSYLVGGETQYF,TGTGCCAGCAGTTACCTCGTGGGGGGAGAGACCCAGTACTTC
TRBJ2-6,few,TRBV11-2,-,CASSLVAEGGANVLTF,TGTGCCAGCAGCTTAGTGGCGGAAGGAGGGGCCAACGTCCTGACTTTC
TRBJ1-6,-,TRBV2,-,CASSELPWSSPLHF,TGTGCCAGCAGTGAATTGCCCTGGTCTTCACCCCTCCACTTT
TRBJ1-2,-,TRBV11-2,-,CASSQASVYGYTF,TGTGCCAGCAGCCAAGCAAGTGTCTATGGCTACACCTTC